This T cell receptor beta chain was recorded in a study of regulatory T cells. Notes on the study in general: In CD3G-deficient patients, conventional CD4+ T cells were enriched for hydrophobic CDR3 residues at positions 6 and 7. Skewed V and J usage and few unique V-J pairs marked patient repertoires, most in Tregs.

Remarks on this clone: No antigen is known for it.

Amplification used 52 TRBV primers and 13 TRBJ primers. The table came from immunoSEQ multiplex PCR; TCRdb's copy has only in-frame clones and leaves some out. The sample has over 35,000 clones; over 75% are singletons. J lost 9 bases, V lost 1 base, and 13 bases had no gene match. The CDR3 covers 17 residues. CDR1 is SGHVS, CDR2 FQNEAQ, per germline. A couple of CD3G-deficient patients had more severe autoimmunity; all had some. At testing, patients were 2 to 39 years old, with reduced naive and increased memory T-cell proportions. CD4+ T cells were divided by sorting: CD25-high CD127-low Tregs, CD25-low CD127-high conventional cells.

Sequencing was done on a sample of conventional CD4+ T cells sorted from blood. V usage is TRBV7-8 and J usage is TRBJ2-1; 9 positions match TRBD1. The receptor was derived from a person aged 18 to 35 with CD3G deficiency. Here the CDR3 DNA reads TGTGCCAGCAGCTTAGAGAGAAGGACAGGGGTGCGGAGTGAGCAGTTCTTC. Residues: CASSLERRTGVRSEQFF.